This T cell receptor beta chain is drawn from a study of neurological immune-mediated disorders. Points from the study as a whole: None of the CDR3 amino acid sequences of expanded clones recurred across subjects, suggesting private repertoires in all groups.

5'RACE with 10-nucleotide random UMIs produced the cDNA. MiXCR, applied by TCRdb to the 5' RACE reads, yields one record per CDR3 protein. The sample includes roughly 24,000 distinct CDR3 sequences, around an eighth seen only once; the top ten take about 12%. The length of the CDR3 is 14 residues. From germline, CDR1 is MNHEY and CDR2 SMNVEV (reference sequence). After removal of 4 bases from V and 3 bases from J, the junction contained 6 bases not matched to a gene. This clonotype was observed many times. The antigen remains unidentified. Sequencing used PBMCs. The clonotype comes from a woman aged 55-70 years with HTLV-1-associated myelopathy (HAM/TSP). This chain links TRBV27 with TRBJ2-7, with 7 bases identical to TRBD1. The CDR3 sequence: CASSYRGRIYEQYF. The CDR3 region has the DNA TGTGCCAGCAGTTACAGGGGAAGAATCTACGAGCAGTACTTC.